The 9 T cell receptor beta chains reported below all come from one sample, sequenced in a study of T cell responses to AZD1222 COVID-19 vaccine. Profiling relied on immunoSEQ multiplex PCR, and the TCRdb table lists in-frame clones only, not all of them. The sample consists of more than 95,000 clones, approximately 86% of them appearing once. Sequences were derived from peripheral blood, sampled 28 days after the second dose of the MenACWY control vaccine. The receptor source for this set is an adult who received the MenACWY meningococcal vaccine as a control.

The V gene is TRBV4-1, the J gene TRBJ2-3; the D gene could be TRBD1 or TRBD2 (6 bases each). Trimming shortened V by 0 bases and J by 2 bases, and 12 bases separated the two germline ends. Germline-derived CDR1 and CDR2 are MGHRA and YSYEKL. This CDR3 has 16 amino acids. Here the CDR3 reads CASSQDQRGVTDTQYF. Here the CDR3 DNA reads TGCGCCAGCAGCCAAGATCAGAGGGGGGTCACAGATACGCAGTATTTT.

V usage is TRBV9 and J usage is TRBJ2-1; the D is unclear. Germline V CDR1 and CDR2: SGDLS, YYNGEE. The CDR3 totals 15 residues. Trimming removed 3 bases from V and 0 bases from J, with 10 bases in between. The CDR3 DNA reads TGTGCCAGCAGCGCATTAGTGAGCTCCTACAATGAGCAGTTCTTC. Its translation is CASSALVSSYNEQFF. The whole variable domain, remainder taken from reference TRBV9 and TRBJ2-1, is DSGVTQTPKHLITATGQRVTLRCSPRSGDLSVYWYQQSLDQGLQFLIQYYNGEERAKGNILERFSAQQFPDLHSELNLSSLELGDSALYFCASSALVSSYNEQFFGPGTRLTVL.

The rearrangement links TRBV7-9 to TRBJ1-1; D ambiguous. CDR1 SEHNR and CDR2 FQNEAQ come from the germline V gene (reference sequence). Trimming stripped 5 bases from V and 6 bases from J, with 13 bases between. The CDR3 is 13 residues long. The CDR3 spells CASSRGGEAEAFF. For the CDR3, the DNA is TGTGCCAGCAGCCGTGGTGGGGAGGCTGAAGCTTTCTTT.

The rearrangement links TRBV25-1 to TRBJ2-1; TRBD1 is a possible D gene (6 bases). Germline assignment: CDR1 MGHDK and CDR2 SYGVNS. The CDR3 contains 15 residues. The V end lost 3 bases, the J end lost 7 bases, and 16 bases lay between the germline ends. CDR3 DNA sequence: TGTGCCAGCAGTGAGCCCGGACAGCCGGGGAATGAGCAGTTCTTC. This translates into CASSEPGQPGNEQFF.

Remarks on this clone: The junction departs from germline at one end; a sequencing error may be responsible. The chain couples TRBV6-2 or TRBV6-3 to TRBJ1-1; D is uncertain. The CDR3 totals 15 residues. Germline V gene sequence: CDR1 MNHEY, CDR2 SVGEGT. The DNA of the CDR3 is TGTGCCAGCAGCAGCCCCGGTTCGGGGAACGCTGAAGCTTTCTTT. Amino acid sequence: CASSSPGSGNAEAFF.

This clone was seen a single time. The chain employs TRBV6-2 or TRBV6-3 and TRBJ2-1; 9 bases agree with TRBD2. This CDR3 is built from 17 residues. Per germline, CDR1 MNHEY and CDR2 SVGEGT. V lost 0 bases to trimming and J lost 3 bases; unmatched junction nucleotides: 6. The CDR3 DNA follows: TGTGCCAGCAGTTACTCCGGTAGCGGGGGTTTCTACAATGAGCAGTTCTTC. This encodes CASSYSGSGGFYNEQFF.

This rearrangement joins TRBV19 to TRBJ2-7; TRBD1 matches at 7 bases. V shed 5 bases and J 0 bases; nucleotides not matched to a gene: 7. Germline CDR1 and CDR2: LNHDA and SQIVND (reference sequence). This CDR3 is 15 amino acids long. The CDR3 protein is CASSARQGNSYEQYF. Here the CDR3 DNA reads TGTGCCAGTAGTGCCAGACAGGGAAACTCCTACGAGCAGTACTTC.

The rearrangement links TRBV28 to TRBJ1-5; 7 nucleotides match TRBD1. Germline V gene data show CDR1 as MDHEN and CDR2 as SYDVKM. The J segment lost 6 bases and the V segment lost 9 bases, leaving 8 bases of the junction unmatched. This CDR3 comprises 13 residues. The CDR3 region is CASRQGGIQPQHF. CDR3 nucleotide sequence: TGTGCCAGTAGACAGGGCGGAATTCAGCCCCAGCATTTT. The full variable domain, in which reference TRBV28 and TRBJ1-5 provide the parts outside the CDR3, is DVKVTQSSRYLVKRTGEKVFLECVQDMDHENMFWYRQDPGLGLRLIYFSYDVKMKEKGDIPEGYSVSREKKERFSLILESASTNQTSMYLCASRQGGIQPQHFGDGTRLSIL.

The chain links TRBV24-1 to TRBJ1-5; no clear D. V was pared by 3 bases and J by 4 bases, with 3 bases between. Germline V gene sequence: CDR1 KGHDR, CDR2 SFDVKD. This CDR3 is built from 12 residues. In DNA, the CDR3 is TGTGCCACCAGTGATGCTAATCAGCCCCAGCATTTT. It codes for CATSDANQPQHF.